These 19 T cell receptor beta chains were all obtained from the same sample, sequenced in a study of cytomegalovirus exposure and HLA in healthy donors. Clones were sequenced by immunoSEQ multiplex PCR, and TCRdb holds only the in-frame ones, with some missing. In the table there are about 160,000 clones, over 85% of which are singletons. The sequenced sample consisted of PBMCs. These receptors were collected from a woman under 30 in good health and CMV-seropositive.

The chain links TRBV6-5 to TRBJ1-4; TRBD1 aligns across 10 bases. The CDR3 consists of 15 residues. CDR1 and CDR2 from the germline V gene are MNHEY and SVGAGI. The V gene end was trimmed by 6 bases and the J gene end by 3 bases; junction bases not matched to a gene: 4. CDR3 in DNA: TGTGCCAGCAGACCTGGGACAGGGGCTAATGAAAAACTGTTTTTT. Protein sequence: CASRPGTGANEKLFF.

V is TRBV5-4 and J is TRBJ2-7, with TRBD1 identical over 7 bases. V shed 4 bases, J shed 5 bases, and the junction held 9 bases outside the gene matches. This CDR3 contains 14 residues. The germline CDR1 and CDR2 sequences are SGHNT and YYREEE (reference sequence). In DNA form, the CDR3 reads TGTGCCAGCAGCCCCCGACAGGGTTTCGACGAGCAGTACTTC. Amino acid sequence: CASSPRQGFDEQYF.

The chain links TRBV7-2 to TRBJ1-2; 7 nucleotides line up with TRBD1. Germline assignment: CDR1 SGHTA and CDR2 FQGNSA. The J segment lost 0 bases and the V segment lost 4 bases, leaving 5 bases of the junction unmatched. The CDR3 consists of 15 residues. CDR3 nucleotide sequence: TGTGCCAGCAGCTCCGCCAGGGGGACTAACTATGGCTACACCTTC. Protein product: CASSSARGTNYGYTF.

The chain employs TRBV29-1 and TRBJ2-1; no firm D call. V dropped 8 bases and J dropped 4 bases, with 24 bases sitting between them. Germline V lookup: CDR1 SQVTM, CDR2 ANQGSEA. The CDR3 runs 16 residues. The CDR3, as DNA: TGCAGCAATGTTCGTGGGCCGACCTACCCTTACAATGAGCAGTTCTTC. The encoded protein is CSNVRGPTYPYNEQFF.

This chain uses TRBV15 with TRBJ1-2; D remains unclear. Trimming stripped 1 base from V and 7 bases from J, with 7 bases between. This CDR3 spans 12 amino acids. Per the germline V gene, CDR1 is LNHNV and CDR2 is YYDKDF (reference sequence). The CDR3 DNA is TGTGCCACCAGCAGAGTCGCGGGTGGCTACACCTTC. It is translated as CATSRVAGGYTF.

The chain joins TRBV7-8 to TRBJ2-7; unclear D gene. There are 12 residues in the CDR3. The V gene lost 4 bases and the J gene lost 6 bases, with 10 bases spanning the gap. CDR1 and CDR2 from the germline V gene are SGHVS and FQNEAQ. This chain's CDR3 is CASSYSRSEQYF. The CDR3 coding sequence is TGTGCCAGCAGCTATAGTCGTAGCGAGCAGTACTTC.

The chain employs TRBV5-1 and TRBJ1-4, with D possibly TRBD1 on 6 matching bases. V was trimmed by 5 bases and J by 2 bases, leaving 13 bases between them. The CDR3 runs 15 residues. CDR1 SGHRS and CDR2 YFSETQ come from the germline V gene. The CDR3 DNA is TGCGCCAGCAGTCTTACAGGGTCGACTAATGAAAAACTGTTTTTT. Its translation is CASSLTGSTNEKLFF. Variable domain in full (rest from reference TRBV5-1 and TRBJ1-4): KAGVTQTPRYLIKTRGQQVTLSCSPISGHRSVSWYQQTPGQGLQFLFEYFSETQRNKGNFPGRFSGRQFSNSRSEMNVSTLELGDSALYLCASSLTGSTNEKLFFGSGTQLSVL.

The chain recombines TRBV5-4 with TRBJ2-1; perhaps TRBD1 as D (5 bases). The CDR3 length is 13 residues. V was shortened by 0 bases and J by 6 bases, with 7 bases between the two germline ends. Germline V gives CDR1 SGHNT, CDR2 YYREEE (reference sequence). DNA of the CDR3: TGTGCCAGCAGCTTGGTCAGGGTCAATGAGCAGTTCTTC. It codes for CASSLVRVNEQFF.

The CDR3 DNA reads TGTGCCAGCAGTTTAGTAGGGGGTAGCAATCAGCCCCAGCATTTT. It encodes CASSLVGGSNQPQHF. The chain is built from TRBV27 and TRBJ1-5, with D tentatively TRBD1 (6 bases). The germline V gene encodes CDR1 MNHEY and CDR2 SMNVEV (reference sequence). This CDR3 has 15 residues. The V end was cut by 2 bases, the J end by 0 bases, with 8 bases between.

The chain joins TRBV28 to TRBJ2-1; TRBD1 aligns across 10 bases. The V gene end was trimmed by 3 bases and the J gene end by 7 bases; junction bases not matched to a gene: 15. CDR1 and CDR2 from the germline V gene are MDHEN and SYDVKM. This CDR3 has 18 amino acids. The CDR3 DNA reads TGTGCCAGCAGTTTCCGATTAGGGACAGGGGCTAACGTTAATGAGCAGTTCTTC. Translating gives CASSFRLGTGANVNEQFF.

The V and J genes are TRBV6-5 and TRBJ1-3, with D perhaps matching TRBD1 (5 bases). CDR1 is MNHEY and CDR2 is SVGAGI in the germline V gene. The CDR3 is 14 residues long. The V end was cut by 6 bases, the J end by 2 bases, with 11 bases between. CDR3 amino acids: CASRRTLPGNTIYF. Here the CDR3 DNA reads TGTGCCAGCAGAAGGACACTCCCTGGAAACACCATATATTTT.

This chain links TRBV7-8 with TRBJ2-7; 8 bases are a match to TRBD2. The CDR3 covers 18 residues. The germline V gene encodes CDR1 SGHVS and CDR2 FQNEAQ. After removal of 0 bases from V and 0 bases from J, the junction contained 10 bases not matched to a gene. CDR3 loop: CASSLASLVAGRSYEQYF. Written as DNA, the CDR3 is TGTGCCAGCAGCTTAGCCTCTCTCGTAGCGGGACGCTCCTACGAGCAGTACTTC.

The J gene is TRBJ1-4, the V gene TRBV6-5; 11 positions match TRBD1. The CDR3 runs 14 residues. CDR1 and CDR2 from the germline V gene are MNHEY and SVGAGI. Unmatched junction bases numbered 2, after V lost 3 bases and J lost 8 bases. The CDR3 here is CASSYGDRGEKLFF. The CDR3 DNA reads TGTGCCAGCAGTTATGGGGACAGGGGGGAAAAACTGTTTTTT.

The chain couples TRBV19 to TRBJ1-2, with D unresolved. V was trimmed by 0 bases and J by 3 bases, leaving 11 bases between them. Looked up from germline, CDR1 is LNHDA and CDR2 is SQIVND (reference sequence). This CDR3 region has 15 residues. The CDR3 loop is CASSIEAGYDYGYTF. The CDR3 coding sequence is TGTGCCAGTAGTATAGAGGCGGGGTACGACTATGGCTACACCTTC.

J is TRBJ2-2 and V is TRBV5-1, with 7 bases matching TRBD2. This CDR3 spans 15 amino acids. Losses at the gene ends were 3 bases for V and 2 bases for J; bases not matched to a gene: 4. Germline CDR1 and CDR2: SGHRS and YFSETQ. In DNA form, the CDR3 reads TGCGCCAGCAGCTCAACTAGCGCAAACACCGGGGAGCTGTTTTTT. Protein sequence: CASSSTSANTGELFF.

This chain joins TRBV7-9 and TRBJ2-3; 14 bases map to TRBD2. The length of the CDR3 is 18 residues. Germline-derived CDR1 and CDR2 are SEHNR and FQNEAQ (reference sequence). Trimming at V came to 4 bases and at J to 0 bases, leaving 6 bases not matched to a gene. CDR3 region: CASSSTSGRASSTDTQYF. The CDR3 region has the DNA TGTGCCAGCAGCTCGACTAGCGGGAGGGCATCTAGCACAGATACGCAGTATTTT.

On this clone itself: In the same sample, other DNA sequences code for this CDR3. CDR3 sequence reads: CASSLGLAGYNEQFF. The CDR3 coding sequence is TGTGCCAGCAGCTTAGGTCTAGCGGGGTACAATGAGCAGTTCTTC. This chain uses TRBV7-9 with TRBJ2-1, with 9 nucleotides matching TRBD2. Trimming cost V 1 base and J 4 bases; bases outside gene matches: 2. The CDR3 has 15 residues. Germline CDR1 reads SEHNR; CDR2 reads FQNEAQ (reference sequence).

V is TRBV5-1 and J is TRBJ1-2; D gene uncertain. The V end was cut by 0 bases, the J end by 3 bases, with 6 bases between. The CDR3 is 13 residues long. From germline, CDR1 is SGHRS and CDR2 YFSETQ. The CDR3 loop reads CASSLDGHYGYTF. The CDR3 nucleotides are TGCGCCAGCAGCTTGGACGGTCACTATGGCTACACCTTC.

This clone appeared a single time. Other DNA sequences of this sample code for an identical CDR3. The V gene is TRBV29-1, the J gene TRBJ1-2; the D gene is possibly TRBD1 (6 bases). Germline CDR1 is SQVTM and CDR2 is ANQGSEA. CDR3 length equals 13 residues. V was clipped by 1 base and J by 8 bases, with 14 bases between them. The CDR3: CSVEVGGARGYTF. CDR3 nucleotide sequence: TGCAGCGTTGAAGTAGGGGGGGCGCGGGGCTACACCTTC.